Described below is a single T cell receptor (beta chain) sequence and its context. Using immunoSEQ multiplex PCR, the repertoire was profiled, and TCRdb retains in-frame clones only, with some absent. The sample yields around 140,000 clones, roughly 89% seen once. CDR1 and CDR2 (germline): MGHRA, YSYEKL. There are 11 residues in the CDR3. V was cut by 0 bases and J by 4 bases, with 0 bases left in between. The data were taken from a study of T cell responses to AZD1222 COVID-19 vaccine. Sequencing was performed on peripheral blood, taken on day 0 of AZD1222 vaccination. V gene TRBV4-1 combines with J gene TRBJ1-2, with D uncertain. This receptor was identified in an adult in good health. The CDR3 coding sequence is TGCGCCAGCAGCCAAGACTATGGCTACACCTTC. This codes for CASSQDYGYTF.